These 12 T cell receptor beta chains were all obtained from the same sample, sequenced in a study of cytomegalovirus exposure and HLA in healthy donors. 13 Jbeta primers and 60 Vbeta primers were used for the PCR. Assay: immunoSEQ multiplex PCR; the TCRdb copy retains only in-frame clones and omits some. The sample consists of about 200,000 clones, about 83% of them appearing once. The sequencing sample was made of PBMCs. Receptors originate from a girl between 5 and 17 years old in good health and CMV-seronegative.

This rearrangement joins TRBV28 to TRBJ1-4; D not resolved. Per the germline V gene, CDR1 is MDHEN and CDR2 is SYDVKM. Trimming took off 10 bases at V and 8 bases at J, with 11 bases between the two ends. CDR3 length equals 11 residues. CDR3 region: CATLDLEKLFF. The CDR3 DNA follows: TGTGCCACCCTAGATCTCGAAAAACTGTTTTTT.

V gene TRBV7-9 combines with J gene TRBJ1-1, with 9 bases matching TRBD1. V was clipped by 2 bases and J by 2 bases; unmatched bases: 12. This CDR3 has 18 amino acids. CDR1 is SEHNR and CDR2 is FQNEAQ in the germline V gene (reference sequence). Written as DNA, the CDR3 is TGTGCCAGCAGCTTATTCCCCACCGGACAGGGGATAAACACTGAAGCTTTCTTT. This sequence encodes CASSLFPTGQGINTEAFF.

The chain joins TRBV29-1 to TRBJ2-7, with TRBD1 identical over 8 bases. Germline CDR1 is SQVTM and CDR2 is ANQGSEA. The CDR3 loop spans 12 amino acids. The ends lost 7 bases at V and 6 bases at J; junction bases unmatched: 8. The CDR3 DNA follows: TGCAGCGCTAGAGACAGGGGCATCGAGCAGTACTTC. As protein: CSARDRGIEQYF.

This clone appeared once. The CDR3, as DNA: TGTGCCAGCAGGTCGTGGAGTAGAGGAAATGAGCAGTTCTTC. Translation gives CASRSWSRGNEQFF. The V call is TRBV2, the J call TRBJ2-1; D ambiguous. Germline V gene data show CDR1 as SNHLY and CDR2 as FYNNEI. The CDR3 spans 14 residues. V lost 6 bases and J 7 bases, leaving 16 bases between the germline ends.

The chain is built from TRBV7-2 and TRBJ2-7, with 7 nucleotides matching TRBD2. Germline CDR1 SGHTA, CDR2 FQGNSA. The CDR3 has 16 residues. With V trimmed by 2 bases and J by 2 bases, 9 bases remained unmatched. The CDR3 DNA follows: TGTGCCAGCAGCTTACCATATCTAGCGGACCCCTACGAGCAGTACTTC. Amino acid sequence: CASSLPYLADPYEQYF.

V gene TRBV6-1 combines with J gene TRBJ2-5, with 10 bases aligning to TRBD2. Germline CDR1 and CDR2: MNHNS and SASEGT. V shed 0 bases, J shed 5 bases, and the junction held 6 bases outside the gene matches. CDR3 length equals 16 residues. The CDR3 here is CASSEAAGLALETQYF. CDR3 DNA sequence: TGTGCCAGCAGTGAAGCGGCGGGACTAGCGTTGGAGACCCAGTACTTC.

V gene TRBV5-6 combines with J gene TRBJ2-7; TRBD2 aligns across 14 bases. The CDR3 contains 19 residues. Germline V lookup: CDR1 SGHDT, CDR2 YYEEEE. V shed 0 bases, J shed 1 base, and the junction held 9 bases outside the gene matches. In DNA form, the CDR3 reads TGTGCCAGCAGCTTGGTTCGACTAGCGGGAGGGCCAGGATCCTACGAGCAGTACTTC. This sequence encodes CASSLVRLAGGPGSYEQYF.

The rearrangement uses TRBV19 and TRBJ1-4, with 7 bases identical to TRBD1. Per germline, CDR1 LNHDA and CDR2 SQIVND (reference sequence). The length of the CDR3 is 15 residues. J was trimmed by 5 bases and V by 4 bases; bases with no gene match: 7. In DNA form, the CDR3 reads TGTGCCAGTAGTAGTGACAGGGTCGGAAATGAAAAACTGTTTTTT. Translating gives CASSSDRVGNEKLFF.

A few counts support this clone. CDR3 DNA sequence: TGTGCCAGCGGAGGCAGCTTCACTAACTATGGCTACACCTTC. This translates into CASGGSFTNYGYTF. This chain joins TRBV6-5 and TRBJ1-2; no firm D call. Germline values: CDR1 MNHEY, CDR2 SVGAGI. The V and J ends lost 8 bases and 0 bases respectively, with 13 bases between them. The CDR3 loop spans 14 amino acids.

J is TRBJ2-7 and V is TRBV9, with D tentatively TRBD2 (6 bases). This CDR3 has 15 residues. Per germline, CDR1 SGDLS and CDR2 YYNGEE. V lost 0 bases, J lost 6 bases, and 16 bases lay in between. CDR3 DNA sequence: TGTGCCAGCAGCGTAGAGGGGACTGGCCGCTTCGAGCAGTACTTC. It encodes CASSVEGTGRFEQYF.

The chain carries TRBV4-3 and TRBJ1-3; tentative D call: TRBD1 (6 bases). Germline CDR1 reads LGHNA; CDR2 reads YSLEER. V lost 5 bases and J 1 base, leaving 15 bases between the germline ends. The CDR3 contains 16 residues. The CDR3 protein is CASSSNRVVSGNTIYF. In DNA form, the CDR3 reads TGCGCCAGCAGCTCGAACAGGGTAGTATCTGGAAACACCATATATTTT.

The rearrangement uses TRBV6-5 and TRBJ1-1; 9 positions match TRBD1. Germline-derived CDR1 and CDR2 are MNHEY and SVGAGI. The CDR3 loop spans 16 amino acids. The V and J ends lost 4 bases and 1 base, in that order; junction bases with no gene match: 7. CDR3: CASSSAGTGWNTEAFF. CDR3 DNA: TGTGCCAGCAGTTCCGCCGGGACAGGGTGGAACACTGAAGCTTTCTTT.